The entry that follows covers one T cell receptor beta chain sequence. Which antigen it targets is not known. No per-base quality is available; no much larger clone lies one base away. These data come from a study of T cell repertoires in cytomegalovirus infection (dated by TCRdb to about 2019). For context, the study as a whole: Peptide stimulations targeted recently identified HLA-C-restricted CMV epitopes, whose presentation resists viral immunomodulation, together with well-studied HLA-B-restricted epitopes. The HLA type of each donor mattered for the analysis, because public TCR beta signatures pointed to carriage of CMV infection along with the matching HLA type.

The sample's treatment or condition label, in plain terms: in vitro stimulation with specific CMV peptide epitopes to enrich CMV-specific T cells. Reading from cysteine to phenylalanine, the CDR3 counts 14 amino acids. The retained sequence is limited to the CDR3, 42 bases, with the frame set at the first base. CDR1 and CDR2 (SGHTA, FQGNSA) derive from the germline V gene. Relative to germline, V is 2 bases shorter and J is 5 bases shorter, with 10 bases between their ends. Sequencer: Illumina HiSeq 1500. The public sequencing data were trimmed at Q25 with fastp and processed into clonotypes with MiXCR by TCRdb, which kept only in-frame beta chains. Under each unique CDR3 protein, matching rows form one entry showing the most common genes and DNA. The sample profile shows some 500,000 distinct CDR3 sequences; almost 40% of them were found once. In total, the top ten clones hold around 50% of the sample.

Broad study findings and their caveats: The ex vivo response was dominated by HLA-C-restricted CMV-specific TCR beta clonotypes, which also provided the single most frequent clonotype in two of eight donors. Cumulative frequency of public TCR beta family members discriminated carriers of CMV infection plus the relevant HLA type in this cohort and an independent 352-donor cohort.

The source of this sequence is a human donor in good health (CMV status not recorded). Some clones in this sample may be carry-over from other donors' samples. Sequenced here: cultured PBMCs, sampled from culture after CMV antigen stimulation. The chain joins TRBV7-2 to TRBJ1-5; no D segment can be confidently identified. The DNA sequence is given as TGTGCCAGCAGCTTAACCAACAGTCATCAGCCCCAGCATTTT. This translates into CASSLTNSHQPQHF.